This T cell receptor (beta chain) appears in the sequencing data of a study of T cell repertoires in cytomegalovirus infection. This clonotype was detected many times. TCRdb reanalysed the reads using MiXCR and keeps one entry per CDR3 protein. The table records roughly 500,000 distinct CDR3 sequences, more than 15% of them present only once. The CDR3 has 16 residues. The germline CDR1 and CDR2 sequences are SGHTA and FQGTGA. V was shortened by 1 base and J by 2 bases, with 9 bases between the two germline ends. The chain employs TRBV7-3 and TRBJ2-6; perhaps TRBD1 as D (5 bases). Sample: CD8+ T cells from PBMCs. This TCR came from a human donor in good health (CMV status not recorded). Some clones in this sample may be carry-over from other donors' samples. The CDR3 bases are TGTGCCAGCAGCTTAATAAGGGGCACTGGGGCCAACGTCCTGACTTTC. Its protein is CASSLIRGTGANVLTF.